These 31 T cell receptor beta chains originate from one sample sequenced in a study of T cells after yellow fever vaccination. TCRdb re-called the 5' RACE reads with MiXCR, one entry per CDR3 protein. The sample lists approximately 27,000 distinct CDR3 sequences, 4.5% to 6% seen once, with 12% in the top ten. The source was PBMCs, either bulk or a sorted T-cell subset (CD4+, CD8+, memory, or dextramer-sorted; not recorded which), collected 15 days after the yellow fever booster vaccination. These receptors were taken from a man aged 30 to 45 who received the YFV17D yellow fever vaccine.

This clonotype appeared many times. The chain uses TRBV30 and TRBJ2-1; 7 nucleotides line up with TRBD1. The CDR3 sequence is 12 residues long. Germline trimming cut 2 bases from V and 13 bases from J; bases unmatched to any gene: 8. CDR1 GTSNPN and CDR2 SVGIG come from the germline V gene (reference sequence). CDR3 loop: CAWSFPDRSQFF. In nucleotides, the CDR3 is TGTGCCTGGAGTTTTCCGGACAGGTCACAGTTCTTC.

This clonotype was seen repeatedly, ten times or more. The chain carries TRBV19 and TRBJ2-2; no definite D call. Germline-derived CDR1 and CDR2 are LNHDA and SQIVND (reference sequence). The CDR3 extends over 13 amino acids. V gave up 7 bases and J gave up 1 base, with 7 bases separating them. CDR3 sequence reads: CASTRLNTGELFF. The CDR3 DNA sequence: TGTGCCAGTACCCGCCTGAACACCGGGGAGCTGTTTTTT.

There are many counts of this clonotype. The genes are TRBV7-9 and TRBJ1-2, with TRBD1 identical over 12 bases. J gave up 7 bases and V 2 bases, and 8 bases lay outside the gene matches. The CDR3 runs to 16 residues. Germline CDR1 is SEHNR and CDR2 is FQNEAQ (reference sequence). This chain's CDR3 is CASSLLEGQGALGYTF. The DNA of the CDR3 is TGTGCCAGCAGCTTACTGGAGGGACAGGGGGCTCTTGGCTACACCTTC.

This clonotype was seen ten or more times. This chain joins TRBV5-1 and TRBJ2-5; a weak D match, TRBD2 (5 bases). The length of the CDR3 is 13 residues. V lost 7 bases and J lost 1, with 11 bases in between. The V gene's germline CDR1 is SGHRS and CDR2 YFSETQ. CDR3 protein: CASWGAAQETQYF. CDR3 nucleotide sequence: TGCGCCAGCTGGGGAGCGGCCCAAGAGACCCAGTACTTC.

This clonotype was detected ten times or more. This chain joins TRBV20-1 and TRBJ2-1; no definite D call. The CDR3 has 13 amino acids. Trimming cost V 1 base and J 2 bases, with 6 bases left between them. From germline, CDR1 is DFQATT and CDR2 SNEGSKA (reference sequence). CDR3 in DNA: TGCAGTGCTAGAGGGGAAGCCTACAATGAGCAGTTCTTC. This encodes CSARGEAYNEQFF.

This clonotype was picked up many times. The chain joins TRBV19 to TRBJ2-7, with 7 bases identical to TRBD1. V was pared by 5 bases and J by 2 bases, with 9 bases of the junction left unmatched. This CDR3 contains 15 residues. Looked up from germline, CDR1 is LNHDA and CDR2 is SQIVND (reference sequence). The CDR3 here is CASSAQTGIPYEQYF. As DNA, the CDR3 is TGTGCCAGTAGTGCCCAGACAGGGATACCCTACGAGCAGTACTTC.

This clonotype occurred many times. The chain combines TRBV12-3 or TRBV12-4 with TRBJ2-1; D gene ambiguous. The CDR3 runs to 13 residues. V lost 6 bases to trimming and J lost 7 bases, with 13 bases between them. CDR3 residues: CASSLSGPNEQFF. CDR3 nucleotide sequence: TGTGCCAGCAGCCTGTCAGGCCCAAATGAGCAGTTCTTC.

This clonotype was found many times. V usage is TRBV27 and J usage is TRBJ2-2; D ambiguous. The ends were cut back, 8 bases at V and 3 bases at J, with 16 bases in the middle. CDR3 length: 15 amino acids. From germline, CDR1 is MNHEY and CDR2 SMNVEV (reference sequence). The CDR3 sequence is CASSTLAADTGELFF. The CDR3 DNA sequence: TGTGCCAGCTCCACCCTCGCGGCGGACACCGGGGAGCTGTTTTTT.

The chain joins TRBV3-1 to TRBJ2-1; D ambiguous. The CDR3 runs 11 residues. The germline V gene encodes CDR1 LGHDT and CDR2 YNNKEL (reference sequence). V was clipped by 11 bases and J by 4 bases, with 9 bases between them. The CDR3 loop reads CAFSSYNEQFF. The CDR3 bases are TGTGCCTTCAGTTCGTACAATGAGCAGTTCTTC.

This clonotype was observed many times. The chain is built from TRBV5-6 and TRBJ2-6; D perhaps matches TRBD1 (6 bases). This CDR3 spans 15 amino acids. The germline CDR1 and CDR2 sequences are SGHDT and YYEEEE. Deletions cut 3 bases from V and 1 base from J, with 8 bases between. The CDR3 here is CASSSTGSGANVLTF. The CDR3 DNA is TGTGCCAGCAGCTCGACAGGTTCTGGGGCCAACGTCCTGACTTTC.

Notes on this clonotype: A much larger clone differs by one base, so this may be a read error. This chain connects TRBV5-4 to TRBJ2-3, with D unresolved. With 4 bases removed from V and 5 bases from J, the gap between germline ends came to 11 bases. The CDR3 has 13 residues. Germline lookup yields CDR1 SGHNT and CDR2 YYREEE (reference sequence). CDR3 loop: CASSITQGDTQYF. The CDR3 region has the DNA TGTGCCAGCAGCATCACACAAGGAGATACGCAGTATTTT.

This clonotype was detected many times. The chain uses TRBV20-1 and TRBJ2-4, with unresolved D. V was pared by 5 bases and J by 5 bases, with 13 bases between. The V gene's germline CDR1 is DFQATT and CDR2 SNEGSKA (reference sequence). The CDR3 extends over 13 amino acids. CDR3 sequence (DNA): TGCAGTGCTTCGTTAAACGCAGAAAACATTCAGTACTTC. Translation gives CSASLNAENIQYF.

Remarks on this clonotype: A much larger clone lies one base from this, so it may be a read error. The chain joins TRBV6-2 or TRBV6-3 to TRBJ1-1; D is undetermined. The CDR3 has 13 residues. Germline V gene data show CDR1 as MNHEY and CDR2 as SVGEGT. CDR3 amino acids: CDSSWTLNTEAFF. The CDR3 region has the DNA TGTGACAGCAGTTGGACCTTGAACACTGAAGCTTTCTTT.

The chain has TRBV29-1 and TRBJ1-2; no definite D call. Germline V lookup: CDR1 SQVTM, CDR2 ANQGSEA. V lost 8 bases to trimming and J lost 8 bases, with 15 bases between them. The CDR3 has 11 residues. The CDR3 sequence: CSSSSGDGYTF. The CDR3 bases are TGCAGCTCGTCCTCAGGAGACGGCTACACCTTC.

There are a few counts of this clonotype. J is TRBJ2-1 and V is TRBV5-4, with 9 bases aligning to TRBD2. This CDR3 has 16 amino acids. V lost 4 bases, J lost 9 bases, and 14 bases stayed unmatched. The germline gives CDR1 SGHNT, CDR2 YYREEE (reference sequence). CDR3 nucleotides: TGTGCCAGCAGCCCTCCCGGGGCGGGAGGGCCAGTTGAGCAGTTCTTC. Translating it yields CASSPPGAGGPVEQFF.

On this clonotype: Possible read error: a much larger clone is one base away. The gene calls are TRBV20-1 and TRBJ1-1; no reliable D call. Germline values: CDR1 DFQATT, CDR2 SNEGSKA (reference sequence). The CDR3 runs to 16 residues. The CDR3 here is CCARDSGSAPVTEAFF. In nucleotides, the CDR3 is TGCTGTGCTAGAGATTCTGGTTCCGCCCCGGTCACTGAAGCTTTCTTT.

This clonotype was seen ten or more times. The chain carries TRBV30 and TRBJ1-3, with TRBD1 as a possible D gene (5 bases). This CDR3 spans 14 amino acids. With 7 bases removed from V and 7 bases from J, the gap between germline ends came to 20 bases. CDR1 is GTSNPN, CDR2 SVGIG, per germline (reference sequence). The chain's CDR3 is CAYSGAGLRNTIYF. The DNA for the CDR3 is TGTGCCTACTCCGGGGCAGGGCTTCGGAACACCATATATTTT.

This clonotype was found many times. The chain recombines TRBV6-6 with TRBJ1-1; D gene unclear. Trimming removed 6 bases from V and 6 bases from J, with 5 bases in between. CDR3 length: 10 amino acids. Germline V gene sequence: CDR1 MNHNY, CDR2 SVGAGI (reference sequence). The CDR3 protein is CASRRAEAFF. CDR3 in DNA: TGTGCCAGCAGGCGCGCTGAAGCTTTCTTT.

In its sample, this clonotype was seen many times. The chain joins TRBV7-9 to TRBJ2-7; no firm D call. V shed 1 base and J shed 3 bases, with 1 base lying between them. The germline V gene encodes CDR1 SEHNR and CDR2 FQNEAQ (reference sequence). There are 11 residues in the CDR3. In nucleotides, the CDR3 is TGTGCCAGCAGCTTAGACTACGAGCAGTACTTC. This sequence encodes CASSLDYEQYF.

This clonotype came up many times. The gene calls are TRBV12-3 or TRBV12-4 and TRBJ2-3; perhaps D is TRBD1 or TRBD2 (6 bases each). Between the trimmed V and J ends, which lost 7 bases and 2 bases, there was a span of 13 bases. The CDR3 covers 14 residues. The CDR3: CASTLGGNTDTQYF. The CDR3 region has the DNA TGTGCCAGCACCCTAGGGGGGAACACAGATACGCAGTATTTT.

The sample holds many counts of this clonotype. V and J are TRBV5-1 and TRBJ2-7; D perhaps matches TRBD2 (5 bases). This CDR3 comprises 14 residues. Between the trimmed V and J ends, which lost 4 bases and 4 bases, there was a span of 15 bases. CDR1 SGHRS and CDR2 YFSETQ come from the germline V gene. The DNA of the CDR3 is TGCGCCAGCAGCATCCGGTCGGGGAGTTACGAGCAGTACTTC. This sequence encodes CASSIRSGSYEQYF.

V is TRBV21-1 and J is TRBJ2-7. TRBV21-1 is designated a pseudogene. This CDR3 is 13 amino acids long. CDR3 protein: CASRGVGPYEQYF. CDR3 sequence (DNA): TGTGCCAGCAGGGGAGTAGGTCCATACGAGCAGTACTTC.

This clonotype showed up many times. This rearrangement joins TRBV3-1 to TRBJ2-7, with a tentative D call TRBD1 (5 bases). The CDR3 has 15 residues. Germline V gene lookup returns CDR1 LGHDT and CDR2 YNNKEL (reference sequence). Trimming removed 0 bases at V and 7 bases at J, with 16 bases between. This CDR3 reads CASSQDRRSGREQYF. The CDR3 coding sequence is TGTGCCAGCAGCCAAGATCGCCGTTCAGGGCGGGAGCAGTACTTC.

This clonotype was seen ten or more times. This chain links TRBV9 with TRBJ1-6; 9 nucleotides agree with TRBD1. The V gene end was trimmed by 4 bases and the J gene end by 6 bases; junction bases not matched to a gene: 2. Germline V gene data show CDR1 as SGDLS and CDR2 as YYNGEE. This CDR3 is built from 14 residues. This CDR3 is CASSTTGGNSPLHF. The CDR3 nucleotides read TGTGCCAGCAGCACGACAGGGGGTAATTCACCCCTCCACTTT.

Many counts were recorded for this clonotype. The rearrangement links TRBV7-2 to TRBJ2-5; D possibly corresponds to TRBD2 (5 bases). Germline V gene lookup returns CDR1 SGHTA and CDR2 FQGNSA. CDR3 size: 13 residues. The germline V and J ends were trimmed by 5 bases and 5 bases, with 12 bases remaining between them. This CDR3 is CASSPRTGETQYF. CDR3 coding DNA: TGTGCCAGCAGCCCAAGGACTGGTGAGACCCAGTACTTC.

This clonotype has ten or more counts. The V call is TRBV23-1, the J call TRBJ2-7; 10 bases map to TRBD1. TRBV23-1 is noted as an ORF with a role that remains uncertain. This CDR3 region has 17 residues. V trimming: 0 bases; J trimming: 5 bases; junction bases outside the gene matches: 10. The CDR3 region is CASSQSIGGTGVHEQYF. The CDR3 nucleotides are TGCGCCAGCAGTCAATCTATAGGTGGGACAGGGGTCCACGAGCAGTACTTC.

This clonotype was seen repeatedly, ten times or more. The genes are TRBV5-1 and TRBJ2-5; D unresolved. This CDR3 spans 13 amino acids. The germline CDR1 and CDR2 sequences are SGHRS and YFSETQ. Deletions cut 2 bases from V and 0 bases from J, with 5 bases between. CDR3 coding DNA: TGCGCCAGCAGCTTAGAAGACCAAGAGACCCAGTACTTC. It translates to CASSLEDQETQYF.

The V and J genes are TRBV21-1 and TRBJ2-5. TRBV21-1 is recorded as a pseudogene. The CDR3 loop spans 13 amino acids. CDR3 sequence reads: CAMSLERGETQYF. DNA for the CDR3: TGTGCCATGAGCTTGGAGCGTGGGGAGACCCAGTACTTC.

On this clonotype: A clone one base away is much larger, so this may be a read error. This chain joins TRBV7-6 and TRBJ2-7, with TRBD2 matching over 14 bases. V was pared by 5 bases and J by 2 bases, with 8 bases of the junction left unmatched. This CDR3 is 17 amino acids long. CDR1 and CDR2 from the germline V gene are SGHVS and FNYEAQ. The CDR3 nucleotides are TGTGCCAGCAGCCTAGTTCCGGGACTAGCGGGAGCCTACGAGCAGTACTTC. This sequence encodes CASSLVPGLAGAYEQYF.

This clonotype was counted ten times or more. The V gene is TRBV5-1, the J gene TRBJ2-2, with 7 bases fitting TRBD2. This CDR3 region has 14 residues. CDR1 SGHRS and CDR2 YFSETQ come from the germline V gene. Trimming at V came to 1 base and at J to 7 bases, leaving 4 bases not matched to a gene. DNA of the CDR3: TGCGCCAGCAGCTTGACCGAGCGGGACGGGGAGCTGTTTTTT. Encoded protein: CASSLTERDGELFF.

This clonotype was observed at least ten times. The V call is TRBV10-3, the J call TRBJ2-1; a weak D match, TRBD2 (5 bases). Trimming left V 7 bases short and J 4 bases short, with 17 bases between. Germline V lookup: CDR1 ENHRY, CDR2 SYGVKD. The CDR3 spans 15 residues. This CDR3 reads CAINPGVSGYNEQFF. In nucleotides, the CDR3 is TGTGCCATCAACCCCGGGGTCTCGGGGTACAATGAGCAGTTCTTC.